Each of the 14 T cell receptor beta chains below was sequenced from the same sample in a study of T cells in Graves' hyperthyroidism and ophthalmopathy. The source material, RNA transcripts, was used to amplify TCR beta CDR3 regions. The TCR CDR3 first-round RT-PCR relied on the HTBI primer set. TCRdb redid the calling of the multiplex PCR reads with MiXCR, one entry per CDR3 protein. The data contain around 690,000 distinct CDR3 sequences, less than 25% of them singletons. Sequencing used blood. These receptors were taken from a man between 25 and 39 years old with Graves' ophthalmopathy.

The V gene is TRBV5-1, the J gene TRBJ1-1, with TRBD1 as a possible D gene (6 bases). Germline assignment: CDR1 SGHRS and CDR2 YFSETQ. Between the trimmed V and J ends, which lost 4 bases and 4 bases, there was a span of 11 bases. The CDR3 runs to 13 residues. CDR3 protein: CASSGRGVTEAFF. Written as DNA, the CDR3 is TGCGCCAGCAGCGGGAGGGGGGTCACTGAAGCTTTCTTT. The full variable domain, in which reference TRBV5-1 and TRBJ1-1 provide the parts outside the CDR3, is KAGVTQTPRYLIKTRGQQVTLSCSPISGHRSVSWYQQTPGQGLQFLFEYFSETQRNKGNFPGRFSGRQFSNSRSEMNVSTLELGDSALYLCASSGRGVTEAFFGQGTRLTVV.

The rearrangement links TRBV30 to TRBJ2-3; the match to TRBD2 covers 13 bases. Germline trimming cut 0 bases from V and 5 bases from J; bases unmatched to any gene: 8. This CDR3 has 17 residues. Germline CDR1 is GTSNPN and CDR2 is SVGIG (reference sequence). CDR3 residues: CAWSVLRTSGSIDTQYF. The CDR3 coding sequence is TGTGCCTGGAGTGTACTTAGGACTAGCGGGAGTATAGATACGCAGTATTTT.

This clonotype was counted many times. This sequence joins TRBV20-1 and TRBJ2-3; 14 positions agree with TRBD2. J was trimmed by 2 bases and V by 3 bases; bases with no gene match: 1. Germline V gene data show CDR1 as DFQATT and CDR2 as SNEGSKA (reference sequence). This CDR3 comprises 15 residues. The CDR3 sequence: CSARTSGRATDTQYF. CDR3 in DNA: TGCAGTGCTAGGACTAGCGGGAGGGCCACAGATACGCAGTATTTT.

The chain's CDR3 is CASSDSGTSLIDEQFF. The DNA for the CDR3 is TGTGCCAGCAGCGACTCCGGGACTAGCCTTATCGATGAGCAGTTCTTC. The J gene is TRBJ2-1, the V gene TRBV7-3; 9 nucleotides match TRBD2. The germline CDR1 and CDR2 sequences are SGHTA and FQGTGA. Trimming took 5 bases from V and 8 from J; bases not matched to a gene: 13. CDR3 length: 16 residues.

This clonotype was seen a handful of times. This chain uses TRBV6-1 with TRBJ2-4; a possible D gene is TRBD2 (6 bases). Germline V gives CDR1 MNHNS, CDR2 SASEGT. Deletions cut 7 bases from V and 8 bases from J, with 12 bases between. This CDR3 is 12 amino acids long. The CDR3 reads CASIGGEDIQYF. For the CDR3, the DNA is TGTGCCAGCATAGGCGGGGAGGACATTCAGTACTTC.

This rearrangement joins TRBV2 to TRBJ1-6; unclear D gene. The germline gives CDR1 SNHLY, CDR2 FYNNEI. V was cut by 4 bases and J by 5 bases, with 12 bases left in between. The CDR3 spans 15 residues. The CDR3 region is CASSGGVPHNSPLHF. CDR3 in DNA: TGTGCCAGCAGTGGAGGAGTGCCGCATAATTCACCCCTCCACTTT.

This clonotype has a handful of counts. The V and J genes are TRBV27 and TRBJ2-3; D is possibly TRBD2 (6 bases). This CDR3 spans 13 amino acids. V was cut by 6 bases and J by 5 bases, with 12 bases left in between. The germline gives CDR1 MNHEY, CDR2 SMNVEV (reference sequence). Here the CDR3 reads CASSYNSGDTQYF. As DNA, the CDR3 is TGTGCCAGCAGCTACAATAGCGGAGATACGCAGTATTTT.

This rearrangement joins TRBV20-1 to TRBJ1-5; 10 nucleotides agree with TRBD1. Germline V lookup: CDR1 DFQATT, CDR2 SNEGSKA (reference sequence). The CDR3 is 13 amino acids. Trimming took 5 bases from V and 6 from J; bases not matched to a gene: 4. CDR3 region: CSAGTGVSQPQHF. CDR3 DNA: TGCAGTGCTGGGACAGGGGTGAGTCAGCCCCAGCATTTT.

This clonotype showed up many times. The chain uses TRBV28 and TRBJ2-5, with D perhaps TRBD1 or TRBD2 (7 bases each). V lost 2 bases to trimming and J lost 3 bases, with 10 bases between them. This CDR3 has 14 residues. Germline CDR1 and CDR2: MDHEN and SYDVKM. The CDR3 region has the DNA TGTGCCAGCAGTTTACCAGGGGGGGAAGAGACCCAGTACTTC. Amino acid sequence: CASSLPGGEETQYF.

The V call is TRBV20-1, the J call TRBJ1-5, with D possibly matching TRBD1 (6 bases). V was clipped by 6 bases and J by 0 bases, with 12 bases between them. The CDR3 covers 14 residues. Per the germline V gene, CDR1 is DFQATT and CDR2 is SNEGSKA (reference sequence). CDR3 in amino acids: CSARGGLSNQPQHF. The CDR3 coding sequence is TGCAGTGCGAGGGGGGGGCTTAGCAATCAGCCCCAGCATTTT.

V and J are TRBV19 and TRBJ2-1, with D possibly TRBD1 on 6 matching bases. V lost 6 bases, J lost 7 bases, and 13 bases lay in between. This CDR3 is 13 amino acids long. CDR1 LNHDA and CDR2 SQIVND come from the germline V gene (reference sequence). CDR3 amino acids: CASRKSGANEQFF. The CDR3 nucleotides read TGTGCCAGTAGGAAATCAGGGGCAAATGAGCAGTTCTTC.

This clonotype was counted ten times or more. V gene TRBV20-1 combines with J gene TRBJ2-7, with D perhaps TRBD1 or TRBD2 (5 bases each). The CDR3 is made up of 15 amino acids. Germline loops: CDR1 DFQATT, CDR2 SNEGSKA (reference sequence). The germline V and J ends were trimmed by 0 bases and 3 bases, with 15 bases remaining between them. The CDR3 DNA reads TGCAGTGCTAGAGATCGGGGCACCGCGGACTACGAGCAGTACTTC. Its translation is CSARDRGTADYEQYF.

The chain couples TRBV7-9 to TRBJ2-5; 8 bases are shared with TRBD2. This CDR3 is 16 amino acids long. Germline lookup yields CDR1 SEHNR and CDR2 FQNEAQ (reference sequence). The ends lost 7 bases at V and 2 bases at J; junction bases unmatched: 12. This chain's CDR3 is CASNFLGGLDQETQYF. DNA of the CDR3: TGTGCCAGCAACTTTCTAGGGGGACTAGATCAAGAGACCCAGTACTTC.

This chain connects TRBV9 to TRBJ2-3, with D perhaps TRBD2 (5 bases). Trimming took off 0 bases at V and 6 bases at J, with 11 bases between the two ends. CDR3 length equals 14 residues. Germline loops: CDR1 SGDLS, CDR2 YYNGEE. CDR3 coding DNA: TGTGCCAGCAGCGTAGAAGGGAGAATCGATACGCAGTATTTT. Residues: CASSVEGRIDTQYF.